Reported below is one T cell receptor (beta chain). Its antigen remains undetermined. Within one base of it there is no much larger clone, and no base qualities were kept. The data were taken from a study of control samples from healthy donors and cancer patients (dated by TCRdb to the early 2020s). V loses 2 bases, J loses 3 bases, and the germline ends lie 5 bases apart. CDR1 and CDR2, per the germline V gene (reference sequence), are GTSNPN and SVGIG. From cysteine to phenylalanine, the CDR3 is 12 amino acids long. Of all the DNA, just the CDR3 is kept, 36 bases in frame from base 1. The method was the immunoSEQ multiplex PCR assay. The source is immuneACCESS, and TCRdb retained only in-frame sequences with V and J called. Part of the clones is not carried over; for the studies checked, unresolved V genes explain less than half of this, and the remainder is unexplained. Recorded for this sample are 46,000 or so clones; over 85% of them occurred a single time. The top ten clonotypes cover around 22% of the sample.

Sequencing input: PBMCs. This clonotype was obtained from a woman in her forties or fifties with head and neck cancer. The rearrangement joined TRBV30 to TRBJ2-1, with no reliable assignment of the D segment. The CDR3 here reads CAWSRDYNEQFF. The nucleotide sequence is TGTGCCTGGAGTAGGGACTACAATGAGCAGTTCTTC.